This T cell receptor (beta chain) is drawn from a study of T cells in Graves' hyperthyroidism and ophthalmopathy. Study in general: Blood from the periphery was taken at initial diagnosis, before any treatment. Overall study results and limits: Ophthalmopathy onset followed model prediction by a median about six months.

This clonotype occurred many times. Its specificity is not known. There were TCR beta CDR3 regions amplified from RNA transcripts. HTBI primers were used for first-round RT-PCR of the TCR CDR3. TCRdb reprocessed the multiplex PCR reads via MiXCR and lists one record per CDR3 protein. The sample holds hundreds of thousands of distinct CDR3 sequences, roughly 14% seen once. Researchers barred patients who had uncontrolled infection, other autoimmune disease, pregnancy or lactation. The diagnostic basis comprised clinical symptoms, serum thyroxine and TRAb, thyroid ultrasound and orbital computed tomography. This CDR3 is 15 amino acids long. Germline-derived CDR1 and CDR2 are SGHKS and YYEKEE (reference sequence). V gave up 2 bases and J gave up 0 bases, with 9 bases separating them.

The chain couples TRBV5-5 to TRBJ1-3; no clear D. The TCR was taken from a man aged 18 to 30 with Graves' ophthalmopathy. The specimen sequenced was blood. CDR3 in amino acids: CASSLIGSSGNTIYF. The CDR3 bases are TGTGCCAGCAGCTTAATAGGGAGCTCTGGAAACACCATATATTTT.